This TCR beta chain was identified in a study of beta chain features in type 1 diabetes. Study results and caveats: The question left open here concerned HLA type influencing TCRB rearrangement. The cDNA sequencing approach could over-represent high-TCR-expressing cells.

The table lists this clone with a few counts. The antigen is undetermined. Isolated RNA was reverse transcribed in full, so expressed TCRB transcripts were sequenced. Profiling relied on immunoSEQ multiplex PCR, and the TCRdb table lists in-frame clones only, not all of them. The sample lists nearly 350,000 clones, approximately 8% seen once, with 0.44% in the top ten. The germline V gene has CDR1 LGHNA and CDR2 YNFKEQ. CDR3 length: 16 residues. The junction had 6 bases not matched to a gene; V was cut back by 4 bases and J by 1 base. Purity exceeding 95% was reached by all sorted populations. The chain recombines TRBV4-2 with TRBJ2-1, with 8 nucleotides matching TRBD2. Sequencing was done on a sample of central memory CD4+ T cells from blood. This receptor was taken from a woman in her late teens or twenties in good health. DNA for the CDR3: TGTGCCAGCAGCCGAAAGACTAGCGAATCCTACAATGAGCAGTTCTTC. Protein: CASSRKTSESYNEQFF.